Given below is one T cell receptor (beta chain) in context. In the original analysis: For nucleated cells, counts were estimated from reference gene primer amplification. The assay was immunoSEQ multiplex PCR, and TCRdb's table has in-frame clones only and misses some. V and J calls and clone size are those listed in that table; D and trimming were worked out from the DNA. The profile covers 150,000 to 190,000 clones, with roughly 81% appearing a single time and 7.5% to 8.5% taken by the ten largest. The data belong to a study of blood T cell repertoires in COVID-19. Study summary: Samples came from the United States, Italy and Spain, spanning acute and convalescent COVID-19.

The Seattle patients, enrolled during active infection, were followed longitudinally. This CDR3 comprises 12 residues. V dropped 4 bases and J dropped 3 bases, with 7 bases sitting between them. The germline gives CDR1 SGHDT, CDR2 YYEEEE. The chain carries TRBV5-6 and TRBJ1-1; no reliable D call. This sequence was found in an older woman with COVID-19, enrolled during active disease. The sequenced sample was peripheral blood. The CDR3 loop is CASSKHHTEAFF. As DNA, the CDR3 is TGTGCCAGCAGCAAGCACCACACTGAAGCTTTCTTT.